Described below is a single TCR beta chain sequence and its context. Authors' methods: Amplification of reference gene primers was used by the study to estimate nucleated cell counts. Generated by immunoSEQ multiplex PCR, the TCRdb table keeps only in-frame clones and is missing some. V and J calls plus clone size are reproduced from that table; the DNA served to infer D and trimming. The sample gives 250,000 or so clones, approximately 86% of which show up once; roughly 4.9% is in the top ten. Patients from Seattle were sampled longitudinally, starting during active infection. The data derive from a study of blood T cell repertoires in COVID-19. The wider study: COVID-19 samples, acute and convalescent, were from the United States, Italy and Spain. T cells, B-cell-depleted T cells, or PBMCs provided the cDNA or gDNA that served as material.

The ends were cut back, 4 bases at V and 0 bases at J, with 14 bases in the middle. The CDR3 is made up of 15 amino acids. CDR1 and CDR2 (germline): SGHRS, YFSETQ. What was sequenced was peripheral blood. The source is a woman aged 55-70 years with COVID-19, enrolled during active disease. The rearrangement links TRBV5-1 to TRBJ2-7; D might be TRBD2 (6 bases). The chain's CDR3 is CASSSGGDLSYEQYF. Here the CDR3 DNA reads TGCGCCAGCAGCAGTGGCGGGGACCTCTCCTACGAGCAGTACTTC.